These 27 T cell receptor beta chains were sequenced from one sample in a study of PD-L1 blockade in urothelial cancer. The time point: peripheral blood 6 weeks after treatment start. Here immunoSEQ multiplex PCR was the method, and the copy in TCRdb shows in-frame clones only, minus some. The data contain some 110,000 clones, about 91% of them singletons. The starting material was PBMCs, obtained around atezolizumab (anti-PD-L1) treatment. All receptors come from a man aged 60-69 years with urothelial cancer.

CDR3 sequence: CASSNGGLETQYF. The CDR3 nucleotides are TGTGCCAGCAGCAACGGGGGGTTGGAGACCCAGTACTTC. J is TRBJ2-5 and V is TRBV21-1; the D segment call TRBD2 is taken from the table without a DNA check. TRBV21-1 is given as a pseudogene. This CDR3 is built from 13 residues.

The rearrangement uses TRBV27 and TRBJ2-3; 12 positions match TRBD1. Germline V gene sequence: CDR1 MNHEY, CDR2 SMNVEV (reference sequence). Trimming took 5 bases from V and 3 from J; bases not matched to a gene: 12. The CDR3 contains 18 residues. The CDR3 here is CASSLEGTGGGWTDTQYF. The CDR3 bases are TGTGCCAGCAGTCTCGAAGGGACAGGGGGCGGTTGGACAGATACGCAGTATTTT.

CDR3 loop: CASSVMAGGNEQFF. The CDR3 DNA is TGTGCCAGCAGTGTAATGGCGGGAGGAAATGAGCAGTTCTTC. The chain has TRBV6-4 and TRBJ2-1; 8 bases align to TRBD2. The CDR3 has 14 amino acids. Germline V gene lookup returns CDR1 MRHNA and CDR2 SNTAGT. V shed 4 bases and J 7 bases; nucleotides not matched to a gene: 6.

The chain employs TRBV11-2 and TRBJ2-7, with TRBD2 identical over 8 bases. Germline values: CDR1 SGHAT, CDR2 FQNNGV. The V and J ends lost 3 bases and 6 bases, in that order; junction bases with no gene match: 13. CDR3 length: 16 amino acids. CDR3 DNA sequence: TGTGCCAGCAGCTTGCTGACAGGCAGGACTAGCCGCGAGCAGTACTTC. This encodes CASSLLTGRTSREQYF. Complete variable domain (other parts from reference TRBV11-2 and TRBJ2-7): EAGVAQSPRYKIIEKRQSVAFWCNPISGHATLYWYQQILGQGPKLLIQFQNNGVVDDSQLPKDRFSAERLKGVDSTLKIQPAKLEDSAVYLCASSLLTGRTSREQYFGPGTRLTVT.

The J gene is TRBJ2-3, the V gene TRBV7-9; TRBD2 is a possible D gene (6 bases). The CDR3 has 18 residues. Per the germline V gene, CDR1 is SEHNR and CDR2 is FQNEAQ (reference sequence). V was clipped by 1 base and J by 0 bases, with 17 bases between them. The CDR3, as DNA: TGTGCCAGCAGCTTAGAAGTGTTGAGCGGGTCTAGCACAGATACGCAGTATTTT. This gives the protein CASSLEVLSGSSTDTQYF.

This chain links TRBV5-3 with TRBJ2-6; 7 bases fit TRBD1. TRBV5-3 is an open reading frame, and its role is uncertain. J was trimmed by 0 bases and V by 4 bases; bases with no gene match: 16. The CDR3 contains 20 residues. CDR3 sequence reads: CARSAALPGQRASGANVLTF. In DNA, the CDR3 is TGTGCCAGAAGCGCGGCCCTTCCGGGACAGAGGGCCTCTGGGGCCAACGTCCTGACTTTC.

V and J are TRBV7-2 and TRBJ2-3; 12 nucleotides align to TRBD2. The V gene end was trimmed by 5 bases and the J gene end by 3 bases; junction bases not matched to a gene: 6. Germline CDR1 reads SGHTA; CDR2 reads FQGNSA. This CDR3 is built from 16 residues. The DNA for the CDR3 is TGTGCCAGCAGCCCGGGGACTAGCGGGCATACAGATACGCAGTATTTT. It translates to CASSPGTSGHTDTQYF.

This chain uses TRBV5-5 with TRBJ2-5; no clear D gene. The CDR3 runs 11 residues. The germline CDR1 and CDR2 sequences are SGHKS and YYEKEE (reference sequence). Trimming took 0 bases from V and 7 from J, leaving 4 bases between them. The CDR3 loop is CASSLAGTQYF. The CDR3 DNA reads TGTGCCAGCAGCTTGGCCGGGACCCAGTACTTC.

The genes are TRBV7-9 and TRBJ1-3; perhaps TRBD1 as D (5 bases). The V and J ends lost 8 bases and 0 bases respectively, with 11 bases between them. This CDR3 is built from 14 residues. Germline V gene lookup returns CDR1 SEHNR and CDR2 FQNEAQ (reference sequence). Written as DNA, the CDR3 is TGTGCCAGCGACGGCAGGGACTCTGGAAACACCATATATTTT. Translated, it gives CASDGRDSGNTIYF.

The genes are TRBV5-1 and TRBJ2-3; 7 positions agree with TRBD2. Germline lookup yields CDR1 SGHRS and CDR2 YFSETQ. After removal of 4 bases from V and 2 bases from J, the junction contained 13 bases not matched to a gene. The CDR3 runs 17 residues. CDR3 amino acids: CASSPVSSSGPTDTQYF. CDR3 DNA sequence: TGCGCCAGCAGCCCCGTTTCGAGTAGCGGGCCCACAGATACGCAGTATTTT.

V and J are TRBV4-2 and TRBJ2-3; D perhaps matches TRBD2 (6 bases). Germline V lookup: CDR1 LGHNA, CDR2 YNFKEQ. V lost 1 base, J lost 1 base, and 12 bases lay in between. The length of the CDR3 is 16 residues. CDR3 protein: CASSQGGSSGTDTQYF. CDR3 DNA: TGTGCCAGCAGCCAAGGGGGTTCTAGCGGCACAGATACGCAGTATTTT.

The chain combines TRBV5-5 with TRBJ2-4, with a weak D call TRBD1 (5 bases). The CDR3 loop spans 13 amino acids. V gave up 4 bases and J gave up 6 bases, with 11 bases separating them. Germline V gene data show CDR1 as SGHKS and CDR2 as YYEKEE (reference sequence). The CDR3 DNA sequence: TGTGCCAGCAGCCCCTGGGGCGGAAACATTCAGTACTTC. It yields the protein CASSPWGGNIQYF. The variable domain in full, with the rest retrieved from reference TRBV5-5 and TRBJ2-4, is DAGVTQSPTHLIKTRGQQVTLRCSPISGHKSVSWYQQVLGQGPQFIFQYYEKEERGRGNFPDRFSARQFPNYSSELNVNALLLGDSALYLCASSPWGGNIQYFGAGTRLSVL.

The CDR3 sequence: CASSAMGLAGTYNEQFF. CDR3 coding DNA: TGTGCCAGCAGCGCCATGGGACTAGCGGGTACTTACAATGAGCAGTTCTTC. The chain recombines TRBV9 with TRBJ2-1, with TRBD2 matching over 12 bases. V was clipped by 3 bases and J by 4 bases; unmatched bases: 8. The CDR3 is 17 amino acids. The germline gives CDR1 SGDLS, CDR2 YYNGEE.

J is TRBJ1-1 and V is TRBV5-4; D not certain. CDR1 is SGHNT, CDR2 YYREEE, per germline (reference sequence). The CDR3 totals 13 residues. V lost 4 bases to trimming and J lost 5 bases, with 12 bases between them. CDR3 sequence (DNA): TGTGCCAGCAGCCCGCCCCGGGGAACTGAAGCTTTCTTT. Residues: CASSPPRGTEAFF.

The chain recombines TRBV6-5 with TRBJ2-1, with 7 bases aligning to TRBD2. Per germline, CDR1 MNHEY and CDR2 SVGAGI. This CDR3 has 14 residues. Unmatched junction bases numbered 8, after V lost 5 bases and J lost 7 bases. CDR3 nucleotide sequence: TGTGCCAGCAGTCAGCGGGGTGGGTGGAATGAGCAGTTCTTC. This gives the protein CASSQRGGWNEQFF.

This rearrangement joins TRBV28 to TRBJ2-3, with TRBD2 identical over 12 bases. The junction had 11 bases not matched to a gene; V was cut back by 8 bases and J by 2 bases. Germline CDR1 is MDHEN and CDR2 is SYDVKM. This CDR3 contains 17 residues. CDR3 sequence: CASSLSGLAGITDTQYF. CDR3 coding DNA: TGTGCCAGCTCCCTCAGCGGACTAGCGGGAATCACAGATACGCAGTATTTT. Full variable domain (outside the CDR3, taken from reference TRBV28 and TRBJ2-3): DVKVTQSSRYLVKRTGEKVFLECVQDMDHENMFWYRQDPGLGLRLIYFSYDVKMKEKGDIPEGYSVSREKKERFSLILESASTNQTSMYLCASSLSGLAGITDTQYFGPGTRLTVL.

This CDR3 reads CAWSPGTDYGYTF. The CDR3 DNA reads as TGTGCCTGGAGTCCCGGGACAGACTATGGCTACACCTTC. The genes are TRBV30 and TRBJ1-2; 7 nucleotides agree with TRBD1. Trimming cost V 2 bases and J 3 bases; bases outside gene matches: 3. This CDR3 contains 13 residues. Germline-derived CDR1 and CDR2 are GTSNPN and SVGIG (reference sequence).

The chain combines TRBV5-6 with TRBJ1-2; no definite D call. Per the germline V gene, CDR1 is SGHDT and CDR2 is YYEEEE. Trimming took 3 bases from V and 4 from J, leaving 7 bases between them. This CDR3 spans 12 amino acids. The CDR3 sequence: CASSWEGYGYTF. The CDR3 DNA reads TGTGCCAGCAGCTGGGAGGGCTATGGCTACACCTTC.

DNA for the CDR3: TGTGCCAGCAGTGACGGCAAGCGGGAGGGCCCATGGTTCAGGAAAGTTTGGGATACGCAGTATTTT. Translating it yields CASSDGKREGPWFRKVWDTQYF. This rearrangement joins TRBV6-4 to TRBJ2-3, with 10 bases fitting TRBD2. The CDR3 spans 22 residues. V lost 2 bases, J lost 6 bases, and 26 bases stayed unmatched. Germline CDR1 and CDR2: MRHNA and SNTAGT.

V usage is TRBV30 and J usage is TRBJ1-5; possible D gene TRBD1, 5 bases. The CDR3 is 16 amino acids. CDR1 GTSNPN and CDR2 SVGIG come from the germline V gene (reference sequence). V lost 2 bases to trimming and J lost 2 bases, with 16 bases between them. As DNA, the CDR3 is TGTGCCTGGAGTATTCGTCAGGGAGGAGGCAATCAGCCCCAGCATTTT. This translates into CAWSIRQGGGNQPQHF.

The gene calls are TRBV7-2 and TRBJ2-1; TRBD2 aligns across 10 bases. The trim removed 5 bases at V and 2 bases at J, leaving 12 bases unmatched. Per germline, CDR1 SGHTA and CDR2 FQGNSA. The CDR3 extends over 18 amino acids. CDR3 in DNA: TGTGCCAGCAGCCAAACAGCGGGGGGGCCTATCACCTACAATGAGCAGTTCTTC. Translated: CASSQTAGGPITYNEQFF.

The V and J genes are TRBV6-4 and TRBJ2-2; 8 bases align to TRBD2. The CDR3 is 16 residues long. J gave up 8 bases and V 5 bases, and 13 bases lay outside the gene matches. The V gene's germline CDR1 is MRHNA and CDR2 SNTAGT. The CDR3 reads CASSRRLAGLDGELFF. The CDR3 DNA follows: TGTGCCAGCAGTCGACGTCTAGCGGGTTTGGATGGGGAGCTGTTTTTT.

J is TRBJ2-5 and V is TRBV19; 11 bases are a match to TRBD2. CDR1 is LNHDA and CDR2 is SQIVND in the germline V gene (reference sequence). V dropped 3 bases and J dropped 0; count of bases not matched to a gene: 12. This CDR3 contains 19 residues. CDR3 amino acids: CASSMSVASGGTYQETQYF. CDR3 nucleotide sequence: TGTGCCAGTAGTATGAGTGTGGCTAGCGGGGGGACTTACCAAGAGACCCAGTACTTC.

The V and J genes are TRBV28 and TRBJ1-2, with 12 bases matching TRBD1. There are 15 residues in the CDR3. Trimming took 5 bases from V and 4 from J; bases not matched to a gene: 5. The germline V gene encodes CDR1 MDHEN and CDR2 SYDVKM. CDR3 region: CASSVGTGGSYGYTF. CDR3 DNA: TGTGCCAGCAGTGTCGGGACAGGGGGCAGCTATGGCTACACCTTC.

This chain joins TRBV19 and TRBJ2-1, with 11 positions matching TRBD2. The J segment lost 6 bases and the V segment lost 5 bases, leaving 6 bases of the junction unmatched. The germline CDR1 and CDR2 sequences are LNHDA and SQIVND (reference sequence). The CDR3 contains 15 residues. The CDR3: CASSLAGGLPNEQFF. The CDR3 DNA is TGTGCCAGTAGTTTAGCGGGGGGGCTCCCCAATGAGCAGTTCTTC.

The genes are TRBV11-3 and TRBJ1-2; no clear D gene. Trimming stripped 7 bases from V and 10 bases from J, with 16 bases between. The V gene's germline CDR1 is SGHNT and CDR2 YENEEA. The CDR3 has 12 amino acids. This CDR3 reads CASTRAAPHYTF. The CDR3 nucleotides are TGTGCCAGCACGCGTGCGGCCCCTCACTACACCTTC.

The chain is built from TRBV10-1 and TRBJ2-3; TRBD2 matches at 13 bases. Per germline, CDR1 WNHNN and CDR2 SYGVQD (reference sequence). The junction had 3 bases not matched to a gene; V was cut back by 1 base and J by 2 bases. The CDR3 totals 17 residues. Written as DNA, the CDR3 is TGCGCCAGCAGTGAGTTGGGGACTAGCGGGGTCACAGATACGCAGTATTTT. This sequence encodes CASSELGTSGVTDTQYF.